This is a list of T cell receptor beta chains from one sample in a study of vaccination effects on CD4 cells after COVID-19. Sequenced by immunoSEQ multiplex PCR; TCRdb stores in-frame clones only, minus some. The data hold tens of thousands of clones, with approximately 77% observed a single time. Antigen specificity for these receptors is unknown. Sequencing used CD4+ T cells from PBMCs cultured without peptide, obtained after COVID-19 vaccination. These receptors were obtained from a human donor who had a prior SARS-CoV-2 infection. Each CDR3 is given with its conserved first and last residue. D genes are given only for firm matches. Only part of the rows carry a size: once, few, many, or a class if the clone is expanded.

V gene	D gene	J gene	clone size	CDR3 DNA	CDR3 protein
TRBV5-1	-	TRBJ1-1	-	TGCGCCAGCAGCTGGGACACTTTGAACACTGAAGCTTTCTTT	CASSWDTLNTEAFF
TRBV6-5	-	TRBJ2-3	-	TGTGCCAGCAGTCGGACTCACACAGATACGCAGTATTTT	CASSRTHTDTQYF
TRBV14	-	TRBJ2-2	-	TGTGCCAGCAGCCAAAACCTACCCGGGGTCGACACCGGGGAGCTGTTTTTT	CASSQNLPGVDTGELFF
TRBV5-1	-	TRBJ1-2	few	TGCGCCAGCAGCCCCGACAGCATCAACTATGGCTACACCTTC	CASSPDSINYGYTF
TRBV30	-	TRBJ1-5	-	TGTGCCTGGAGTGTAGAAGAGCGGCAGCCCCAGCATTTT	CAWSVEERQPQHF
TRBV2	-	TRBJ1-3	-	TGTGCCAGCAACCTCGTAGGGAGCTCTGGAAACACCATATATTTT	CASNLVGSSGNTIYF
TRBV25-1	-	TRBJ1-1	-	TGTGCCAGCAGTGAATTTGGTGGCACTGAAGCTTTCTTT	CASSEFGGTEAFF
TRBV7-3	-	TRBJ2-2	-	TGTGCCAGCAGTTCGCACACCGGGGAGCTGTTTTTT	CASSSHTGELFF
TRBV24-1	TRBD1	TRBJ1-2	-	TGTGCCACCAGTGATACAGGGGGCGGATATGGCTACACCTTC	CATSDTGGGYGYTF
TRBV6-5	-	TRBJ2-7	-	TGTGCCAGCAGTTCCCCTTTTACCAACGAGCAGTACTTC	CASSSPFTNEQYF
TRBV24-1	TRBD2	TRBJ2-2	medium-sized	TGTGCCACCAGTGATCCGGGACTAGCGCCGACCGGGGAGCTGTTTTTT	CATSDPGLAPTGELFF
TRBV7-3	-	TRBJ2-1	-	TGTGCCAGCAGCTTAGCTTCGGCAGGGCCCCATGAGCAGTTCTTC	CASSLASAGPHEQFF
TRBV7-6	-	TRBJ2-7	-	TGTGCCAGCAGCTTAAGTGGTGTGTACGAGCAGTACTTC	CASSLSGVYEQYF
TRBV5-4	-	TRBJ1-1	-	TGTGCCAGCAGCTTGCAGGGGATAAACTCTGAAGCTTTCTTT	CASSLQGINSEAFF
TRBV28	-	TRBJ2-7	-	TGTGCCAGCAGTTCCCCCGGGACCCACACCCTTATTCCCTCCGAGCAGTACTTC	CASSSPGTHTLIPSEQYF